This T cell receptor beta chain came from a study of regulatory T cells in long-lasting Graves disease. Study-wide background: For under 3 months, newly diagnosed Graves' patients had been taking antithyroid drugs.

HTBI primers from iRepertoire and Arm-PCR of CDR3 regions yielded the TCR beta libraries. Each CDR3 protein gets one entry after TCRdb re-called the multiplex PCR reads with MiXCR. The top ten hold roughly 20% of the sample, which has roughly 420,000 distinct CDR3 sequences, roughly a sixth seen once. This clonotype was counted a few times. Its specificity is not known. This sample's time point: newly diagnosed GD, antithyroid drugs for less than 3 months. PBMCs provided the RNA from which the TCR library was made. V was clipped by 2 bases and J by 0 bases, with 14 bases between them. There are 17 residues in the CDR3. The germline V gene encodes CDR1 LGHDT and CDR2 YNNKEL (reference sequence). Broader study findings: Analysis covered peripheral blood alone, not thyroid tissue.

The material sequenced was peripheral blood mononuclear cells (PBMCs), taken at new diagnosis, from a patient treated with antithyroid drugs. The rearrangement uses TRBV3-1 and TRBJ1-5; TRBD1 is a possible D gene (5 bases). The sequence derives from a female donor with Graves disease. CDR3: CASSQSPTVYSNQPQHF. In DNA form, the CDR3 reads TGTGCCAGCAGCCAATCCCCGACAGTCTATAGCAATCAGCCCCAGCATTTT.